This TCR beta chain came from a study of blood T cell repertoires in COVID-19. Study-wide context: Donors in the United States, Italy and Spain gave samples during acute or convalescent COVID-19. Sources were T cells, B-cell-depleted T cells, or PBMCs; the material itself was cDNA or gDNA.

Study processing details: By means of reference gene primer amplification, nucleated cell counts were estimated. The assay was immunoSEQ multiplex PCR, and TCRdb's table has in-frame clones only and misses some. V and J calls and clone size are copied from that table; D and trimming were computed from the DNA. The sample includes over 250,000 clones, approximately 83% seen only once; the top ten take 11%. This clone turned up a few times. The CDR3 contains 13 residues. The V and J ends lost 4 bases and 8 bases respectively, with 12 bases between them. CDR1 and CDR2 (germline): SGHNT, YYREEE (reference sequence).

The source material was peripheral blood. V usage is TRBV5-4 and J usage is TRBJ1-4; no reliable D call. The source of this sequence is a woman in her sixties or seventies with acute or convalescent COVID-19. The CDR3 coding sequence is TGTGCCAGCAGCGCCGGGATGCCGGAAAAACTGTTTTTT. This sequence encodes CASSAGMPEKLFF.